This T cell receptor beta chain was sequenced for a study of cytomegalovirus exposure and HLA in healthy donors. The wider study: A previous analysis identified more than 100 million unique TCR beta sequences derived from some 170 million T cells. Points from the study as a whole: Later analysis found that TCR beta chains associated with HLA were more clonally expanded than other, equally common chains.

Worth noting for this clone: Its specificity is not known.

The germline gives CDR1 SGHTS, CDR2 YDEGEE. After removal of 2 bases from V and 9 bases from J, the junction contained 6 bases not matched to a gene. This CDR3 has 14 amino acids. Both 60 Vbeta primers and 13 Jbeta primers went into the PCR. The table came from immunoSEQ multiplex PCR; TCRdb's copy has only in-frame clones and leaves some out. The sample includes 200,000 to 250,000 clones, 65% to 80% of them seen just once. This receptor was obtained from a middle-aged man in good health and CMV-seronegative. The chain carries TRBV5-8 and TRBJ2-1, with 9 bases aligning to TRBD2. Sequenced: PBMCs. The CDR3: CASSLPGLAREQFF. CDR3 DNA sequence: TGTGCCAGCAGCTTACCGGGACTAGCTCGTGAGCAGTTCTTC.